This T cell receptor (beta chain) was retrieved from a study of blood T cell repertoires in COVID-19. Membership in each cohort depended on participant-reported clinical history. Individuals in the exposed group had encountered a COVID-19 case within 2 weeks preceding study entry. With V trimmed by 6 bases and J by 4 bases, 9 bases remained unmatched. There are 15 residues in the CDR3. The germline gives CDR1 MDHEN, CDR2 SYDVKM. Original processing notes: Counts of nucleated cells, estimated from reference gene primer amplification, were obtained. Clones were read by immunoSEQ multiplex PCR, and TCRdb kept only the in-frame ones, dropping some. V and J calls and clone size are those listed in that table; D and trimming were worked out from the DNA. The sample lists 130,000 to 150,000 clones; about 90% were seen once.

The chain joins TRBV28 to TRBJ2-1, with TRBD2 matching 7 bases. The TCR originated in a woman aged 40 to 49 who had been exposed to COVID-19. Sequencing was carried out using PBMCs or T cells enriched from blood (not recorded which). CDR3 in amino acids: CASSPSRGIYNEQFF. Written as DNA, the CDR3 is TGTGCCAGCAGCCCCTCGCGGGGGATTTACAATGAGCAGTTCTTC.